This T cell receptor beta chain was sequenced in a study of vaccination effects on CD4 cells after COVID-19. About the research overall: Vaccine administered to participants consisted of two doses of either BNT162b2 or mRNA-1273. A couple of convalescent patients were sampled 16 days and one week before vaccination.

After expansion with viral peptide pools in the ViraFEST assay, antigen-specific CD4+ T cells were sequenced. Following 10 days of culture, CD4+ T cells were isolated. The person had PCR-confirmed SARS-CoV-2 infection between March and December 2020. They grew some 1.9 million PBMC in each well, adding 10 IU/ml IL-2 and 10 ug/ml peptides. As concerns this clone: Its specificity is not known.

Looked up from germline, CDR1 is SGHVS and CDR2 is FNYEAQ. The ends lost 5 bases at V and 4 bases at J; junction bases unmatched: 9. CDR3 length: 15 amino acids. The protocol was immunoSEQ multiplex PCR, while the TCRdb copy is restricted to in-frame clones and leaves out a portion. The sample holds around 46,000 clones, approximately 77% seen once. The chain carries TRBV7-6 and TRBJ2-7; TRBD1 agrees at 9 bases. This clonotype originated in a human donor who had a prior SARS-CoV-2 infection. The sample in question was CD4+ T cells from PBMCs cultured with a peptide pool, obtained before COVID-19 vaccination. CDR3 sequence reads: CASSARTGVGYEQYF. The CDR3 coding sequence is TGTGCCAGCAGCGCTAGGACAGGGGTTGGATACGAGCAGTACTTC.